These T cell receptor beta chains were read from a single sample in a study of blood T cell repertoires in COVID-19. Clones were sequenced by immunoSEQ multiplex PCR, and TCRdb holds only the in-frame ones, with some missing. This table holds approximately 120,000 clones, 80% to 90% found once. The sample consisted of peripheral blood. All receptors come from a human donor in a cohort sampled during active COVID-19. Both conserved end residues are part of each CDR3. Each record gives: clone size, D gene, J gene, CDR3 length, V gene, CDR3 DNA, CDR3 protein. A D gene is named only where the DNA matches it firmly. Clone size is not always given. Where it is, it says once, few, many or a class for expanded clones.

-,TRBD1,TRBJ2-5,15,TRBV28,TGTGCCAGCAGTCCGGGACAGAACTATCAAGAGACCCAGTACTTC,CASSPGQNYQETQYF
-,-,TRBJ1-5,17,TRBV2,TGTGCCAGCAGCGAACTAAGCGGAACCCGACGGAATCAGCCCCAGCATTTT,CASSELSGTRRNQPQHF
-,-,TRBJ2-2,14,TRBV24-1,TGTGCCACCCGAGGGACTCAGAACACCGGGGAGCTGTTTTTT,CATRGTQNTGELFF
-,TRBD2,TRBJ2-7,14,TRBV5-1,TGCGCCAGCAGCTTGGTGTTTGGGAGGGACGAGCAGTACTTC,CASSLVFGRDEQYF
once,-,TRBJ1-5,13,TRBV7-6,TGTGCCAGCAGCCCGCGGGGGGAACAGCCCCAGCATTTT,CASSPRGEQPQHF
few,TRBD2,TRBJ2-3,16,TRBV7-3,TGTGCCAGCAGCCCGACTAGCGGGATGAGCACAGATACGCAGTATTTT,CASSPTSGMSTDTQYF
-,TRBD2,TRBJ2-3,16,TRBV7-6,TGTGCCAGCAGCCTAAGTAGCGGGTCGATGAGGGATACGCAGTATTTT,CASSLSSGSMRDTQYF
-,-,TRBJ1-2,13,TRBV6-4,TGTGCCAGCCACGGAGGGGGGGTGTCTGGCTACACCTTC,CASHGGGVSGYTF
-,-,TRBJ1-2,13,TRBV18,TGTGCCAGCTCACCACCAGGGGGATATGGCTACACCTTC,CASSPPGGYGYTF
-,-,TRBJ1-1,13,TRBV7-2,TGTGCCAGCAGCTCCCCAGGGGTCACTGAAGCTTTCTTT,CASSSPGVTEAFF
-,TRBD1,TRBJ1-1,17,TRBV5-4,TGTGCCAGCAGCTCCGACCTCAGGGGGAGCCAGAACACTGAAGCTTTCTTT,CASSSDLRGSQNTEAFF
once,TRBD2,TRBJ2-1,20,TRBV14,TGTGCCAGCAGCCCATTAGGGGGCTCTGGACTAGCGGGACGCTACAATGAGCAGTTCTTC,CASSPLGGSGLAGRYNEQFF
-,TRBD1,TRBJ1-5,14,TRBV2,TGTGCCAGTTTGCGGGACAGCCTGAATCAGCCCCAGCATTTT,CASLRDSLNQPQHF
-,TRBD1,TRBJ1-2,16,TRBV7-9,TGTGCCAGCAGCTTGCCAAGCAGGGGGCGGAACTATGGCTACACCTTC,CASSLPSRGRNYGYTF
few,-,TRBJ1-5,14,TRBV9,TGTGCCAGCAGTGCCGGGTCCGCTCCAGTGGCCCAGCATTTT,CASSAGSAPVAQHF
-,-,TRBJ1-5,14,TRBV2,TGTGCCAGCTCGTATGGCAGGGGAGATCAGCCCCAGCATTTT,CASSYGRGDQPQHF
-,-,TRBJ2-3,14,TRBV7-2,TGTGCCAGCAGCTTAGGGGCTAGCCCAGATACGCAGTATTTT,CASSLGASPDTQYF
-,TRBD1,TRBJ1-2,13,TRBV7-2,TGTGCCAGCAGCCCTGGGACAGGGGTAGGCTACACCTTC,CASSPGTGVGYTF
-,TRBD1,TRBJ2-1,18,TRBV7-2,TGTGCCAGCAGCTCCCAAGGGACAGGGGCGTTCGCACTCAATGAGCAGTTCTTC,CASSSQGTGAFALNEQFF
-,TRBD2,TRBJ2-5,17,TRBV11-2,TGTGCCAGCAGCTTAGGGGTCGCGGCGGGGGGGCTGGAGACCCAGTACTTC,CASSLGVAAGGLETQYF
-,TRBD1,TRBJ2-7,15,TRBV7-9,TGTGCCAGCAGCCAACCGGGACAGGGAACCTACGAGCAGTACTTC,CASSQPGQGTYEQYF
-,TRBD2,TRBJ2-7,13,TRBV30,TGTGCCTGCCGACTAGCGAGCTCCTACGAGCAGTACTTC,CACRLASSYEQYF
-,-,TRBJ2-7,11,TRBV20-1,TGCAGTGCGAGAGGTAGCCGCGAGCAGTACTTC,CSARGSREQYF
once,TRBD1,TRBJ1-4,14,TRBV6-5,TGTGCCAGCGGCCGCAGGGGGACTAATGAAAAACTGTTTTTT,CASGRRGTNEKLFF
-,-,TRBJ2-7,20,TRBV9,TGTGCCAGCAGCCAAACCCCGGACAGGATTAATCCTTTGACTAGCTACGAGCAGTACTTC,CASSQTPDRINPLTSYEQYF
-,TRBD1,TRBJ1-6,16,TRBV7-6,TGTGCCAGCAGCTTAGGGGGACAGGGGGCAAATTCACCCCTCCACTTT,CASSLGGQGANSPLHF
few,-,TRBJ1-1,14,TRBV19,TGTGCCAGCCGACGGGGGGGCGTGAACACTGAAGCTTTCTTT,CASRRGGVNTEAFF
-,-,TRBJ1-5,16,TRBV4-1,TGCGCCAGCAGCCAAGTCCCCTCAGGGAGCAATCAGCCCCAGCATTTT,CASSQVPSGSNQPQHF
few,-,TRBJ1-1,15,TRBV5-1,TGCGCCAGCAGCTTGGGCCCAGGGGACCAAGGTAGAGCTTTCTTT,CASSLGPGDQGRAFF
-,-,TRBJ2-6,24,TRBV23-1,TGCGCCAGCAGTCCCAACCTCGGGACAAAAAGGAGGAAGAAAAACCTCTCTGGGGCCAACGTCCTGACTTTC,CASSPNLGTKRRKKNLSGANVLTF
-,TRBD1,TRBJ1-2,13,TRBV5-5,TGTGCCAGCGAAATCGGGACAGGGTATGGCTACACCTTC,CASEIGTGYGYTF
-,-,TRBJ1-2,15,TRBV4-1,TGCGCCAGCAGCCAGTCTACGGTAGACTTGGATGGCTACACCTTC,CASSQSTVDLDGYTF
-,TRBD1,TRBJ1-2,15,TRBV4-3,TGCGCCAGCAGCCACGACAGGGATCCGAACTATGGCTACACCTTC,CASSHDRDPNYGYTF
-,TRBD1,TRBJ2-4,22,TRBV4-3,TGCGCCAGCAGCCACCAACCTTATTGGGGGACAGGGGGCTTACTAGCCAAAAACATTCAGTACTTC,CASSHQPYWGTGGLLAKNIQYF
once,-,TRBJ1-6,15,TRBV11-3,TGTGCCAGCAGTTCAGGCACGGGCCTAGCTTCACCCCTCCACTTT,CASSSGTGLASPLHF
-,TRBD2,TRBJ2-2,16,TRBV6-5,TGTGCCAGCAGTTACGCGGGAGGTACCGTTTCCGGGGAGCTGTTTTTT,CASSYAGGTVSGELFF
-,TRBD1,TRBJ1-2,15,TRBV6-5,TGTGCCAGCAGTTACGTCACAGGGGACCTCTATGGCTACACCTTC,CASSYVTGDLYGYTF
-,TRBD1,TRBJ1-6,16,TRBV5-6,TGTGCCAGCAGCTTGGCCGGGGACAGGGCGGTAACACCCCTCCACTTT,CASSLAGDRAVTPLHF
-,TRBD1,TRBJ1-4,11,TRBV19,TGTGCCAGTAGTAGGGGGACAGGGAAGTTTTTT,CASSRGTGKFF
-,-,TRBJ2-1,13,TRBV29-1,TGCAGCGTTCCGGAGCGAGGAGCCAATGAGCAGTTCTTC,CSVPERGANEQFF
few,TRBD2,TRBJ2-3,14,TRBV2,TGTGCCAGCCGCTCAAGCGGGGGCGGAGATACGCAGTATTTT,CASRSSGGGDTQYF
once,-,TRBJ2-7,13,TRBV14,TGTGCCAGCAGCCAAGATACCGGGTACGAGCAGTACTTC,CASSQDTGYEQYF
-,TRBD2,TRBJ2-1,14,TRBV6-2/TRBV6-3,TGTGCCAGCAGTTACGGCGGGAGGGGTAATGAGCAGTTCTTC,CASSYGGRGNEQFF
many,-,TRBJ1-2,14,TRBV6-5,TGTGCCAGCAGACAGGGTGATAGGAACTATGGCTACACCTTC,CASRQGDRNYGYTF
once,-,TRBJ1-5,14,TRBV30,TGTGCCTGGAGTGTACAGATGGGGGGGGAGCCCCAGCATTTT,CAWSVQMGGEPQHF
-,TRBD2,TRBJ2-7,16,TRBV11-2,TGTGCCAGCAGCTTAGCTATAGCGGGGGGACGAACCGAGCAGTACTTC,CASSLAIAGGRTEQYF
-,-,TRBJ1-5,13,TRBV30,TGTGCCTGGAGTCGAGAATCTAATCAGCCCCAGCATTTT,CAWSRESNQPQHF
-,-,TRBJ1-3,15,TRBV13,TGTGCCAGCAGCTTAGTTCAGGGCGCCGGAAACACCATATATTTT,CASSLVQGAGNTIYF
-,-,TRBJ1-2,16,TRBV7-9,TGTGCCAGCAGCTTTTTTACCACAGGGTCGCAAGACGGCTACACCTTC,CASSFFTTGSQDGYTF
-,-,TRBJ2-5,14,TRBV14,TGTGCCAGCAGCCAAGCCAGGGGACAAGAGACCCAGTACTTC,CASSQARGQETQYF
-,TRBD1,TRBJ1-4,16,TRBV5-5,TGTGCCAGCAACCTTCGTGGGGGACAGGGGGCTGAAAAACTGTTTTTT,CASNLRGGQGAEKLFF
-,-,TRBJ2-7,18,TRBV12-1,TGTGCCAGCAGCCACACCCTTTTCGATAGCGGGATCCGGTACGAGCAGTACTTC,CASSHTLFDSGIRYEQYF
-,TRBD2,TRBJ2-7,14,TRBV7-3,TGTGCCAGCAGCTTATCAGGACTAGCATCCGAGCAGTACTTC,CASSLSGLASEQYF
-,TRBD1,TRBJ1-2,12,TRBV12-3/TRBV12-4,TGTGCCAGCAGGGGGACAGGGGGCGCGAATACCTTC,CASRGTGGANTF
-,TRBD2,TRBJ2-5,15,TRBV6-2/TRBV6-3,TGTGCCAGCAGTCCACTAGCGGGAGGGTACGAGACCCAGTACTTC,CASSPLAGGYETQYF